The 24 T cell receptor beta chains listed next were all sequenced from one sample in a study of long-term antiretroviral therapy in people with HIV. Researchers report immunoSEQ v3.0 was run at survey level. The protocol was immunoSEQ multiplex PCR, while the TCRdb copy is restricted to in-frame clones and leaves out a portion. The table lists around 30,000 clones, roughly 96% of them singletons. Material: unsorted PBMCs, obtained 5.3 years after starting antiretroviral therapy. These receptors all stem from a man aged 25 to 40 with HIV.

The chain employs TRBV5-4 and TRBJ2-1, with a possible D match to TRBD2 (7 bases). V was clipped by 5 bases and J by 4 bases, with 19 bases between them. This CDR3 has 16 amino acids. Germline V gene data show CDR1 as SGHNT and CDR2 as YYREEE (reference sequence). CDR3 sequence: CASRFLSGGPYNEQFF. CDR3 DNA sequence: TGTGCCAGCAGATTTTTGTCGGGGGGCCCATACAATGAGCAGTTCTTC.

This rearrangement joins TRBV7-9 to TRBJ2-1; the D gene is possibly TRBD1 (6 bases). Per germline, CDR1 SEHNR and CDR2 FQNEAQ (reference sequence). The V gene lost 0 bases and the J gene lost 9 bases, with 15 bases spanning the gap. CDR3 length: 15 residues. As DNA, the CDR3 is TGTGCCAGCAGCTTAGCGCAACAGGGAGCAGGTGAGCAGTTCTTC. This codes for CASSLAQQGAGEQFF.

This chain joins TRBV16 and TRBJ2-1, with 10 positions matching TRBD1. Germline CDR1 is KGHSY and CDR2 is FQNENV. V was clipped by 10 bases and J by 2 bases; unmatched bases: 8. The CDR3 sequence is 15 residues long. CDR3 in amino acids: CATKGGTGAYNEQFF. The CDR3, as DNA: TGTGCCACCAAGGGCGGGACAGGGGCCTACAATGAGCAGTTCTTC.

This clone occurred once. The V and J genes are TRBV29-1 and TRBJ2-1; TRBD2 matches 9 bases. The germline V gene encodes CDR1 SQVTM and CDR2 ANQGSEA. CDR3 length: 16 amino acids. The J segment lost 5 bases and the V segment lost 6 bases, leaving 14 bases of the junction unmatched. CDR3 coding DNA: TGCAGCGTCGTACTAATTAGCGGGGGTTTCAACAATGAGCAGTTCTTC. Protein: CSVVLISGGFNNEQFF.

The V and J genes are TRBV18 and TRBJ2-1, with TRBD2 matching 11 bases. The germline CDR1 and CDR2 sequences are KGHSH and LQKENI. The junction had 2 bases not matched to a gene; V was cut back by 4 bases and J by 0 bases. This CDR3 region has 16 residues. Here the CDR3 DNA reads TGTGCCAGCTCACTTAGCGGGAGGGCCTCCTACAATGAGCAGTTCTTC. This gives the protein CASSLSGRASYNEQFF.

The chain uses TRBV30 and TRBJ1-4; weak D call: TRBD1 (6 bases). CDR1 and CDR2 (germline): GTSNPN, SVGIG (reference sequence). This CDR3 has 12 amino acids. V was shortened by 4 bases and J by 13 bases, with 16 bases between the two germline ends. This CDR3 reads CAWTEGGGRLFF. CDR3 sequence (DNA): TGTGCCTGGACCGAGGGGGGGGGACGACTGTTTTTT.

The chain couples TRBV5-1 to TRBJ2-1; TRBD1 agrees at 9 bases. V gave up 2 bases and J gave up 4 bases; unmatched junction bases: 7. Germline CDR1 SGHRS, CDR2 YFSETQ. This CDR3 region has 16 residues. CDR3 DNA: TGCGCCAGCAGCTTATCCGGGGACAGGGTGTACAATGAGCAGTTCTTC. Its protein is CASSLSGDRVYNEQFF.

This clone has just one count. The V call is TRBV7-2, the J call TRBJ2-7, with D perhaps TRBD2 (6 bases). Trimming left V 1 base short and J 6 bases short, with 22 bases between. Germline CDR1 SGHTA, CDR2 FQGNSA. The CDR3 totals 17 residues. CDR3 protein: CASSLGAHPGVSPEQYF. DNA of the CDR3: TGTGCCAGCAGCTTAGGGGCCCACCCGGGAGTTTCCCCCGAGCAGTACTTC.

This chain connects TRBV9 to TRBJ1-5; D unresolved. The CDR3 is 15 residues long. Trimming took off 1 base at V and 5 bases at J, with 13 bases between the two ends. Germline CDR1 reads SGDLS; CDR2 reads YYNGEE. The CDR3 DNA is TGTGCCAGCAGCGTATTGGGGAACGGTCATCAGCCCCAGCATTTT. It translates to CASSVLGNGHQPQHF.

The chain carries TRBV11-1 and TRBJ2-3; TRBD1 matches at 11 bases. The junction had 4 bases not matched to a gene; V was cut back by 4 bases and J by 4 bases. This CDR3 region has 15 residues. Germline loops: CDR1 SGHAT, CDR2 FQDESV (reference sequence). For the CDR3, the DNA is TGTGCCAGCAGCTCCCGGGACAGGGGGGCAGATACGCAGTATTTT. Its translation is CASSSRDRGADTQYF. Filled out from reference TRBV11-1 and TRBJ2-3, the complete variable domain reads EAEVAQSPRYKITEKSQAVAFWCDPISGHATLYWYRQILGQGPELLVQFQDESVVDDSQLPKDRFSAERLKGVDSTLKIQPAELGDSAMYLCASSSRDRGADTQYFGPGTRLTVL.

The CDR3 region has the DNA TGTGCCAGCAGAGCCGGGACAGGGAACACCGGGGAGCTGTTTTTT. Translated, it gives CASRAGTGNTGELFF. The chain recombines TRBV28 with TRBJ2-2; TRBD1 matches at 8 bases. Per the germline V gene, CDR1 is MDHEN and CDR2 is SYDVKM. The CDR3 spans 15 residues. The V gene end was trimmed by 6 bases and the J gene end by 1 base; junction bases not matched to a gene: 4. Variable domain in full (rest from reference TRBV28 and TRBJ2-2): DVKVTQSSRYLVKRTGEKVFLECVQDMDHENMFWYRQDPGLGLRLIYFSYDVKMKEKGDIPEGYSVSREKKERFSLILESASTNQTSMYLCASRAGTGNTGELFFGEGSRLTVL.

The chain combines TRBV27 with TRBJ1-5; no clear D gene. CDR1 is MNHEY, CDR2 SMNVEV, per germline (reference sequence). The CDR3 consists of 14 residues. V was cut by 2 bases and J by 1 base, with 6 bases left in between. The CDR3 here is CASSLRQSNQPQHF. CDR3 DNA: TGTGCCAGCAGTTTAAGGCAGAGCAATCAGCCCCAGCATTTT.

The J gene is TRBJ1-3, the V gene TRBV5-1, with 7 bases that match TRBD1. The V gene end was trimmed by 3 bases and the J gene end by 10 bases; junction bases not matched to a gene: 13. This CDR3 comprises 15 residues. Germline V gene data show CDR1 as SGHRS and CDR2 as YFSETQ. The CDR3 loop is CASSSGQAGGVTIYF. In nucleotides, the CDR3 is TGCGCCAGCAGCTCCGGACAGGCCGGGGGAGTTACCATATATTTT.

This clone was counted a single time. Other DNA sequences of this sample code for an identical CDR3. V is TRBV9 and J is TRBJ2-1; D not resolved. V lost 0 bases and J 3 bases, leaving 1 base between the germline ends. In germline, CDR1 is SGDLS, CDR2 YYNGEE. CDR3 length: 12 residues. This CDR3 is CASSVGYNEQFF. In DNA form, the CDR3 reads TGTGCCAGCAGCGTAGGCTACAATGAGCAGTTCTTC.

This clone was picked up one time. The V and J genes are TRBV2 and TRBJ1-2; 8 nucleotides agree with TRBD1. The CDR3 covers 14 residues. V shed 6 bases and J 7 bases; nucleotides not matched to a gene: 10. Germline CDR1 SNHLY, CDR2 FYNNEI. CDR3 region: CASRSGQGTPGYTF. The CDR3 bases are TGTGCCAGCAGATCTGGACAGGGAACTCCTGGCTACACCTTC.

V usage is TRBV25-1 and J usage is TRBJ1-5, with a possible D match to TRBD1 (6 bases). Trimming took off 4 bases at V and 0 bases at J, with 16 bases between the two ends. CDR3 length: 17 residues. CDR1 and CDR2 from the germline V gene are MGHDK and SYGVNS. The CDR3 nucleotides are TGTGCCAGCAGTGGAGCCCAGGGGAGCAATAGCAATCAGCCCCAGCATTTT. The encoded protein is CASSGAQGSNSNQPQHF.

The CDR3 spells CASSLGTGSSYEQYF. CDR3 bases: TGTGCCAGCAGCTTAGGGACAGGGTCCTCCTACGAGCAGTACTTC. V usage is TRBV11-2 and J usage is TRBJ2-7, with 8 bases identical to TRBD1. Germline V gene sequence: CDR1 SGHAT, CDR2 FQNNGV. There are 15 residues in the CDR3. J gave up 0 bases and V 1 base, and 2 bases lay outside the gene matches.

This clone was detected once. V and J are TRBV30 and TRBJ1-5; unclear D gene. The CDR3 extends over 13 amino acids. Germline V gene sequence: CDR1 GTSNPN, CDR2 SVGIG (reference sequence). V lost 2 bases and J 5 bases, leaving 10 bases between the germline ends. The CDR3 region is CAWSSTLDQPQHF. The CDR3 region has the DNA TGTGCCTGGAGTTCGACGCTAGATCAGCCCCAGCATTTT.

J is TRBJ2-3 and V is TRBV11-2; 7 bases fit TRBD2. CDR3 length equals 16 residues. The junction had 9 bases not matched to a gene; V was cut back by 6 bases and J by 0 bases. Germline loops: CDR1 SGHAT, CDR2 FQNNGV. CDR3 amino acids: CASRALGEGSTDTQYF. CDR3 DNA sequence: TGTGCCAGCAGGGCTCTTGGGGAGGGGAGCACAGATACGCAGTATTTT.

The V and J genes are TRBV7-2 and TRBJ1-1; TRBD1 matches at 10 bases. This CDR3 spans 14 amino acids. The junction had 7 bases not matched to a gene; V was cut back by 4 bases and J by 8 bases. Germline values: CDR1 SGHTA, CDR2 FQGNSA. The CDR3 here is CASSSRDRGYEAFF. The CDR3 DNA reads TGTGCCAGCAGCTCGCGGGACAGGGGCTACGAAGCTTTCTTT.

The genes are TRBV29-1 and TRBJ1-6; 8 nucleotides line up with TRBD1. This CDR3 has 14 amino acids. The V segment lost 7 bases and the J segment 6 bases; nucleotides outside the gene matches: 8. Germline CDR1 and CDR2: SQVTM and ANQGSEA. This CDR3 reads CSARTGFGNSPLHF. The CDR3 region has the DNA TGCAGCGCCCGGACAGGGTTCGGTAATTCACCCCTCCACTTT.

J is TRBJ2-1 and V is TRBV11-2, with 9 nucleotides matching TRBD1. CDR1 SGHAT and CDR2 FQNNGV come from the germline V gene. The CDR3 runs to 15 residues. After removal of 5 bases from V and 5 bases from J, the junction contained 7 bases not matched to a gene. The CDR3 DNA follows: TGTGCCAGCAGCACCGGACAGGGGACTAACAATGAGCAGTTCTTC. Translated, it gives CASSTGQGTNNEQFF. Filled out from reference TRBV11-2 and TRBJ2-1, the complete variable domain reads EAGVAQSPRYKIIEKRQSVAFWCNPISGHATLYWYQQILGQGPKLLIQFQNNGVVDDSQLPKDRFSAERLKGVDSTLKIQPAKLEDSAVYLCASSTGQGTNNEQFFGPGTRLTVL.

The chain employs TRBV30 and TRBJ2-6, with D unresolved. There are 14 residues in the CDR3. Per germline, CDR1 GTSNPN and CDR2 SVGIG (reference sequence). V dropped 3 bases and J dropped 2 bases, with 8 bases sitting between them. The chain's CDR3 is CAWRVTAGANVLTF. CDR3 in DNA: TGTGCCTGGAGGGTTACAGCTGGGGCCAACGTCCTGACTTTC.

The count of this clone is one. The genes are TRBV7-3 and TRBJ2-4; D may be TRBD1 (6 bases). The germline CDR1 and CDR2 sequences are SGHTA and FQGTGA. The CDR3 totals 15 residues. The ends were cut back, 5 bases at V and 3 bases at J, with 14 bases in the middle. In nucleotides, the CDR3 is TGTGCCAGCAGCGCCCAGACAGGCGGCAAAAACATTCAGTACTTC. Encoded protein: CASSAQTGGKNIQYF.